These 5 T cell receptor beta chains were sequenced from one sample in a study of glioma-infiltrating T cells. Using RNA template, CDR3s of TCR alpha and beta were amplified with iRepertoire arm-PCR. One entry per CDR3 protein results from TCRdb running MiXCR on the multiplex PCR reads. This sample has about 89,000 distinct CDR3 sequences, with under 30% found just once. Source material: glioma tissue, nonneoplastic brain tissue, or PBMCs (not recorded which). The receptors were gathered from a human donor with low-grade glioma or glioblastoma, undergoing nonglioma brain surgery, or in good health (not recorded which).

This clonotype was seen at least ten times. The chain joins TRBV7-2 to TRBJ2-5, with D tentatively TRBD2 (7 bases). The CDR3 loop spans 15 amino acids. V dropped 5 bases and J dropped 4 bases, with 17 bases sitting between them. Germline CDR1 is SGHTA and CDR2 is FQGNSA. The CDR3 DNA is TGTGCCAGCAGCCCTCACTGGGGGGGGCTAGAGACCCAGTACTTC. It codes for CASSPHWGGLETQYF.

The V and J genes are TRBV5-1 and TRBJ2-7; 7 nucleotides line up with TRBD2. Unmatched junction bases numbered 11, after V lost 4 bases and J lost 1 base. CDR1 is SGHRS, CDR2 YFSETQ, per germline. The CDR3 contains 16 residues. This CDR3 reads CASSAQPGGSSYEQYF. CDR3 in DNA: TGCGCCAGCAGCGCTCAACCGGGAGGCAGTTCCTACGAGCAGTACTTC. Together with reference TRBV5-1 and TRBJ2-7, the CDR3 gives the full variable domain: KAGVTQTPRYLIKTRGQQVTLSCSPISGHRSVSWYQQTPGQGLQFLFEYFSETQRNKGNFPGRFSGRQFSNSRSEMNVSTLELGDSALYLCASSAQPGGSSYEQYFGPGTRLTVT.

This clonotype was recorded many times. This CDR3 reads CASSLVPGVDTQYF. CDR3 bases: TGTGCCAGCAGCTTAGTTCCGGGGGTAGATACGCAGTATTTT. This chain joins TRBV7-2 and TRBJ2-3, with a tentative D call TRBD2 (6 bases). Germline lookup yields CDR1 SGHTA and CDR2 FQGNSA. Trimming took off 1 base at V and 5 bases at J, with 10 bases between the two ends. The length of the CDR3 is 14 residues.

On this clonotype itself: One end of the junction varies from germline; a read error may be responsible. This rearrangement joins TRBV4-2 to TRBJ1-5, with 7 nucleotides matching TRBD1. CDR1 is LGHNA, CDR2 YNFKEQ, per germline. This CDR3 contains 15 residues. The CDR3 spells CAGSLTGYSNQPQHF. DNA for the CDR3: TGTGCCGGCAGCCTGACAGGGTATAGCAATCAGCCCCAGCATTTT.

This clonotype has just a few counts. The V call is TRBV2, the J call TRBJ1-5; 8 bases map to TRBD1. V was clipped by 7 bases and J by 1 base; unmatched bases: 9. Germline V gene data show CDR1 as SNHLY and CDR2 as FYNNEI. The CDR3 sequence is 16 residues long. The CDR3 sequence: CASTKTGARSNQPQHF. The CDR3 nucleotides read TGTGCCAGCACCAAGACAGGGGCAAGGAGCAATCAGCCCCAGCATTTT. Variable domain in full (rest from reference TRBV2 and TRBJ1-5): EPEVTQTPSHQVTQMGQEVILRCVPISNHLYFYWYRQILGQKVEFLVSFYNNEISEKSEIFDDQFSVERPDGSNFTLKIRSTKLEDSAMYFCASTKTGARSNQPQHFGDGTRLSIL.